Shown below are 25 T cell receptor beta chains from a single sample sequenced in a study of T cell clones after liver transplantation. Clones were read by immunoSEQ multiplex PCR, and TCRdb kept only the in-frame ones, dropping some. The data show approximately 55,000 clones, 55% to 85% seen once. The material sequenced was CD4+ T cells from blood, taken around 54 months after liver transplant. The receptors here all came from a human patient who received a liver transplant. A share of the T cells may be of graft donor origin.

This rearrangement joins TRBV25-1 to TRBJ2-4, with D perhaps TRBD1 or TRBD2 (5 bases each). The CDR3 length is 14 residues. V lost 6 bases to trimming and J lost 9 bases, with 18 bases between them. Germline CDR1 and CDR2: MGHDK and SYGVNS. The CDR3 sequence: CASRDGDGGGIQYF. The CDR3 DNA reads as TGTGCCAGCAGGGATGGGGACGGAGGCGGCATTCAGTACTTC.

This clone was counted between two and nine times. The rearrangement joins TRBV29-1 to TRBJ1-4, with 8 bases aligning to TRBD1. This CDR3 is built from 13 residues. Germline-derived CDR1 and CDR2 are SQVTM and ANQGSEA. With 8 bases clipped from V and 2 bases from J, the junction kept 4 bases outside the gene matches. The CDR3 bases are TGCAGCACCCGACAGGGGACTAATGAAAAACTGTTTTTT. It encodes CSTRQGTNEKLFF. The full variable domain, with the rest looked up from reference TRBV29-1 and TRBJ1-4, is SAVISQKPSRDICQRGTSLTIQCQVDSQVTMMFWYRQQPGQSLTLIATANQGSEATYESGFVIDKFPISRPNLTFSTLTVSNMSPEDSSIYLCSTRQGTNEKLFFGSGTQLSVL.

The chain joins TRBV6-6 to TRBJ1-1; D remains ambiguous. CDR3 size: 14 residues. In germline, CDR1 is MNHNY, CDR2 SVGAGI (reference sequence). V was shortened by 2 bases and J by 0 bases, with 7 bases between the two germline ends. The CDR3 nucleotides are TGTGCCAGCAGTTACGGCACCATGAACACTGAAGCTTTCTTT. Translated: CASSYGTMNTEAFF.

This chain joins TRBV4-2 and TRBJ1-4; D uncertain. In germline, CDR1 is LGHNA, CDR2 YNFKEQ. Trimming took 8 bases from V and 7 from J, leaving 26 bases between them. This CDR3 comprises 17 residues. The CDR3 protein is CASARGPGEGGSEKLFF. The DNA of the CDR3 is TGTGCCAGCGCCAGAGGGCCGGGCGAGGGCGGGAGTGAAAAACTGTTTTTT.

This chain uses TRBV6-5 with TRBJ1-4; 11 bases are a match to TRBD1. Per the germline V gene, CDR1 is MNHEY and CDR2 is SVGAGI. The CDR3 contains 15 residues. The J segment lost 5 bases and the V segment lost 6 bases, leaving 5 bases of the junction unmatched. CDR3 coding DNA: TGTGCCAGCAGAAAAGGACAGGGGGCAAATGAAAAACTGTTTTTT. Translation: CASRKGQGANEKLFF.

The CDR3 bases are TGTGCCAGCACAGTGACAGGGTGGGAGACCCAGTACTTC. It is translated as CASTVTGWETQYF. The rearrangement links TRBV6-1 to TRBJ2-5, with TRBD1 matching 7 bases. The V and J ends lost 7 bases and 5 bases, in that order; junction bases with no gene match: 7. The germline V gene has CDR1 MNHNS and CDR2 SASEGT. This CDR3 region has 13 residues.

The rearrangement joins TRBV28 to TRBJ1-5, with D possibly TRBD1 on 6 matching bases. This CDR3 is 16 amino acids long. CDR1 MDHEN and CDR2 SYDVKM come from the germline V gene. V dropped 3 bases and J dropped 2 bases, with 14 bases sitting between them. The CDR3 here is CASSFRDIGGNQPQHF. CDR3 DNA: TGTGCCAGCAGTTTCCGGGACATTGGGGGCAATCAGCCCCAGCATTTT.

This CDR3 reads CASSPSVASTDTQYF. CDR3 nucleotides: TGTGCCAGCTCACCATCGGTGGCTAGCACAGATACGCAGTATTTT. The chain has TRBV18 and TRBJ2-3, with D unresolved. This CDR3 comprises 15 residues. CDR1 and CDR2 (germline): KGHSH, LQKENI. V was cut by 2 bases and J by 0 bases, with 9 bases left in between.

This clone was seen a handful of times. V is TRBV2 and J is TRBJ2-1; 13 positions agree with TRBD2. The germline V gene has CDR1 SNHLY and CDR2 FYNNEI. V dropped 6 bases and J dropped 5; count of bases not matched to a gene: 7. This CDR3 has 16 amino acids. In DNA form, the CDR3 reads TGTGCCAGCAGCCCCCGGACTAGCGGGGGAAACAATGAGCAGTTCTTC. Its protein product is CASSPRTSGGNNEQFF.

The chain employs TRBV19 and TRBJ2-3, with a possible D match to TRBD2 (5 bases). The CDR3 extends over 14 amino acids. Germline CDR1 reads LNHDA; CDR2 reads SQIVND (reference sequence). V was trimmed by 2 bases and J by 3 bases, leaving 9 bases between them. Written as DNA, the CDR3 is TGTGCCAGTAGTATACGGAGAGGGACAGATACGCAGTATTTT. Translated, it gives CASSIRRGTDTQYF.

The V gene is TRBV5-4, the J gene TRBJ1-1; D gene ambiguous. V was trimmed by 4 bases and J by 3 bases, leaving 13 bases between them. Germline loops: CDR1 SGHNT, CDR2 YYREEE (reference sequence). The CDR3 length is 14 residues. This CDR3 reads CASSRPTVDTEAFF. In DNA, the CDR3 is TGTGCCAGCAGCCGCCCAACCGTCGACACTGAAGCTTTCTTT.

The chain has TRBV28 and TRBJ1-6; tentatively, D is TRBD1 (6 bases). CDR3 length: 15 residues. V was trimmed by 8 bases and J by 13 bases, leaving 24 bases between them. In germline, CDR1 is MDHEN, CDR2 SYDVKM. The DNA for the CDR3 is TGTGCCAGCGGGGGGGGCCAAGCCCCTTTATTGCCCCTCCACTTT. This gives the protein CASGGGQAPLLPLHF.

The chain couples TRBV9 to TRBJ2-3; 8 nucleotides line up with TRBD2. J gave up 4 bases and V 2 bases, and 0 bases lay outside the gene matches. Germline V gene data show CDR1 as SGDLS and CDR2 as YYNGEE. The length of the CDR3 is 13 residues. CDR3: CASSVTSADTQYF. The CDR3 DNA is TGTGCCAGCAGCGTGACTAGCGCAGATACGCAGTATTTT.

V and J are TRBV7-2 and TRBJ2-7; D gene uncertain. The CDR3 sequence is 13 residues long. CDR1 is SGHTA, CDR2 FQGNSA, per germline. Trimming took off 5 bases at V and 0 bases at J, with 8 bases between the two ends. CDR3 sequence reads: CASSPDRSYEQYF. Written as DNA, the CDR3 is TGTGCCAGCAGCCCGGACCGCTCCTACGAGCAGTACTTC. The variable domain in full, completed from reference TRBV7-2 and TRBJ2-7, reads GAGVSQSPSNKVTEKGKDVELRCDPISGHTALYWYRQSLGQGLEFLIYFQGNSAPDKSGLPSDRFSAERTGGSVSTLTIQRTQQEDSAVYLCASSPDRSYEQYFGPGTRLTVT.

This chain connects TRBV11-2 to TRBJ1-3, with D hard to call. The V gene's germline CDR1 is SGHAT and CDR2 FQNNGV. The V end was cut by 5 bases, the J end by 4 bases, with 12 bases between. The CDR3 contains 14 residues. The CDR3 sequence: CASSLSSQGNTIYF. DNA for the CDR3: TGTGCCAGCAGCCTCTCCAGCCAAGGAAACACCATATATTTT.

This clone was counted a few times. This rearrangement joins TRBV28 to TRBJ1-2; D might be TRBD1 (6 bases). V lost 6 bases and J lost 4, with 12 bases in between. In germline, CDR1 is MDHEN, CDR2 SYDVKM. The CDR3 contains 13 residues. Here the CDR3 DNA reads TGTGCCAGCAGCCGACAGGACGGCTATGGCTACACCTTC. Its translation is CASSRQDGYGYTF.

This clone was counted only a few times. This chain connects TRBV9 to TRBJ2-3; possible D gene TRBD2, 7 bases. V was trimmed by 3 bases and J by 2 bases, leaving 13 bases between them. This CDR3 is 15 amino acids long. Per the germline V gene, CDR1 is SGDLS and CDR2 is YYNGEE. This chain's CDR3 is CASSGAGAITDTQYF. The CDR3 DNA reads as TGTGCCAGCAGCGGGGCGGGGGCCATCACAGATACGCAGTATTTT.

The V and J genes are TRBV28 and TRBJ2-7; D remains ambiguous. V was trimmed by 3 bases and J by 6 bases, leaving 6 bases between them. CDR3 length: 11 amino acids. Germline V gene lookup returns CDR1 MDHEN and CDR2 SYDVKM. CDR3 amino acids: CASSFRAEQYF. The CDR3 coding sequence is TGTGCCAGCAGTTTTAGAGCCGAGCAGTACTTC.

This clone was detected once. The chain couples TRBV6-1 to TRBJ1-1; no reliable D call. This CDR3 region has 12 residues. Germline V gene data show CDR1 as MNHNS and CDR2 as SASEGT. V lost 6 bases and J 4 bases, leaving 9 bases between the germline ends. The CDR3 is CASSSPSTEAFF. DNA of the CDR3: TGTGCCAGCAGCAGCCCGTCCACTGAAGCTTTCTTT.

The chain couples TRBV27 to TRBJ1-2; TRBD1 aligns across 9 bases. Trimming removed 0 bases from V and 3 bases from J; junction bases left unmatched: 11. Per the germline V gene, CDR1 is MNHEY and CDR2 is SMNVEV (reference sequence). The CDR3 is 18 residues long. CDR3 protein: CASSLSARDRARDYGYTF. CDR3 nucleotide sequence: TGTGCCAGCAGTTTATCGGCACGGGACAGGGCTCGGGACTATGGCTACACCTTC.

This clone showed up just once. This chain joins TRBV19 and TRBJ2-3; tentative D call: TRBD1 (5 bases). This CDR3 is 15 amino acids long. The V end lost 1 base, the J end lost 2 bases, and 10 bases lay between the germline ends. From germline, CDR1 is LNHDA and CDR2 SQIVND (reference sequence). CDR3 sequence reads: CASSIGTSPTDTQYF. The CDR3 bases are TGTGCCAGTAGTATAGGGACAAGTCCCACAGATACGCAGTATTTT.

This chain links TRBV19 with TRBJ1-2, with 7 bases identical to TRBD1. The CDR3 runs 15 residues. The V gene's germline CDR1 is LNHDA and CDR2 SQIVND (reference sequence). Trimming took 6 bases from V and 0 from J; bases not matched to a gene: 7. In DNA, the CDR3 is TGTGCCAGTAGCCTCGGGACAGCCCCTAACTATGGCTACACCTTC. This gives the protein CASSLGTAPNYGYTF.

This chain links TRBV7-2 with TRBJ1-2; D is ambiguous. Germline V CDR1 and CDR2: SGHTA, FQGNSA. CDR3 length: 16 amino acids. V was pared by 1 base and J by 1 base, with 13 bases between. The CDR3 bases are TGTGCCAGCAGCTTAGGACACCCGGCGGGTAACTATGGCTACACCTTC. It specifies CASSLGHPAGNYGYTF.

The CDR3 loop reads CASSASVSGNTIYF. Written as DNA, the CDR3 is TGCGCCAGCAGTGCTTCAGTCTCTGGAAACACCATATATTTT. V gene TRBV10-1 combines with J gene TRBJ1-3; D remains unclear. Trimming left V 4 bases short and J 0 bases short, with 7 bases between. The CDR3 extends over 14 amino acids. The germline CDR1 and CDR2 sequences are WNHNN and SYGVQD (reference sequence).

The CDR3 sequence is CASSQVWDNEQFF. The CDR3 DNA follows: TGTGCCAGCAGCCAAGTGTGGGACAATGAGCAGTTCTTC. The chain joins TRBV4-2 to TRBJ2-1; D gene unclear. The CDR3 loop spans 13 amino acids. Germline V gene data show CDR1 as LGHNA and CDR2 as YNFKEQ. The V gene lost 1 base and the J gene lost 5 bases, with 6 bases spanning the gap.